This record covers a single T cell receptor beta chain. Its antigen is still unknown. Use of 60 Vbeta and 13 Jbeta primers characterized the PCR. Measured with immunoSEQ multiplex PCR; TCRdb has only the in-frame clones, and not every one. In the table there are some 220,000 clones, approximately 84% of which are singletons. The sample originates from a study of cytomegalovirus exposure and HLA in healthy donors. The germline V and J ends were trimmed by 5 bases and 6 bases, with 13 bases remaining between them. The CDR3 is made up of 14 amino acids. Germline V gene lookup returns CDR1 SEHNR and CDR2 FQNEAQ (reference sequence). Study-wide results and limits: The study recorded 150 to 200 TCR beta chains that were cytomegalovirus-associated. For TCR beta chains, V- and J-gene trimming was later linked to a missense DCLRE1C variant. Exclusion applied to some V segments, including TRBV6-2 and TRBV6-3, as they were indistinguishable. HLA alleles showed associations with 16,951 TCR beta sequences in a later analysis, at a 0.05 false discovery rate.

This receptor was obtained from a woman aged 40 to 50 in good health and CMV-seronegative. The rearrangement joins TRBV7-9 to TRBJ2-2; no firm D call. The sequencing sample was made of PBMCs. DNA for the CDR3: TGTGCCAGCAGCGTATATCAGGATGCCGGGGAGCTGTTTTTT. Encoded protein: CASSVYQDAGELFF.